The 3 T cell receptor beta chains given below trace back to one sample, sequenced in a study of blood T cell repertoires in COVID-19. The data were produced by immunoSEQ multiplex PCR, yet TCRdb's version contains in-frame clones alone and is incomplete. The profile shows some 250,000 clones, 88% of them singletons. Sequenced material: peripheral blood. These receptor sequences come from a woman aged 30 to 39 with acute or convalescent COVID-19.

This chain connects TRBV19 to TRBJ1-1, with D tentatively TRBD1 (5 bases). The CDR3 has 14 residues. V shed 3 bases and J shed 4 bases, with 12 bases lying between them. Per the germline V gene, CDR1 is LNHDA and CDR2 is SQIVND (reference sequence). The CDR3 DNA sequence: TGTGCCAGTAGTATTGGGCAGGGCGGCACTGAAGCTTTCTTT. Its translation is CASSIGQGGTEAFF.

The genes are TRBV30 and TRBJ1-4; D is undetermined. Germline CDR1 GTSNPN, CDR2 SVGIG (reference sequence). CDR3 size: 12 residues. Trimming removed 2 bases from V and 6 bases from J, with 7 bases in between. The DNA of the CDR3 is TGTGCCTGGAGTCCGGGTTATGAAAAACTGTTTTTT. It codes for CAWSPGYEKLFF.

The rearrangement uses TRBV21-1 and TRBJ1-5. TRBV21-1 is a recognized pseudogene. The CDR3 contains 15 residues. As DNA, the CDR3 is TGTGCCAGCAGCAAAGAAGGAGGGAACTGGCAGCCCCAGCATTTT. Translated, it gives CASSKEGGNWQPQHF.